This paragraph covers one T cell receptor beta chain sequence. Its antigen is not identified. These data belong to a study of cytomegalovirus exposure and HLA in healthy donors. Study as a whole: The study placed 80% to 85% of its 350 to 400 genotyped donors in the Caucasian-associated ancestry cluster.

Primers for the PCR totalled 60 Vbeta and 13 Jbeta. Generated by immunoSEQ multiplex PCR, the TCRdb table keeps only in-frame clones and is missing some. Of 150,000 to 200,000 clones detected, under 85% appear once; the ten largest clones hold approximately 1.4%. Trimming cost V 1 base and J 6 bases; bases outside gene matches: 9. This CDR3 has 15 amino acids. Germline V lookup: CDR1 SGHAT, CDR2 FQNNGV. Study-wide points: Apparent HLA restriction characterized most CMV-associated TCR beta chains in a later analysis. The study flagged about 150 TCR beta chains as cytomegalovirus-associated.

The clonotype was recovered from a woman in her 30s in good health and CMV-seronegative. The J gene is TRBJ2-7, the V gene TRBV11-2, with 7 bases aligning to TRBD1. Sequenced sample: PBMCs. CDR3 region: CASSLVVTGYSEQYF. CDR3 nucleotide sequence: TGTGCCAGCAGCTTAGTAGTGACAGGGTACTCCGAGCAGTACTTC. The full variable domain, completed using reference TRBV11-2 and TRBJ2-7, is EAGVAQSPRYKIIEKRQSVAFWCNPISGHATLYWYQQILGQGPKLLIQFQNNGVVDDSQLPKDRFSAERLKGVDSTLKIQPAKLEDSAVYLCASSLVVTGYSEQYFGPGTRLTVT.